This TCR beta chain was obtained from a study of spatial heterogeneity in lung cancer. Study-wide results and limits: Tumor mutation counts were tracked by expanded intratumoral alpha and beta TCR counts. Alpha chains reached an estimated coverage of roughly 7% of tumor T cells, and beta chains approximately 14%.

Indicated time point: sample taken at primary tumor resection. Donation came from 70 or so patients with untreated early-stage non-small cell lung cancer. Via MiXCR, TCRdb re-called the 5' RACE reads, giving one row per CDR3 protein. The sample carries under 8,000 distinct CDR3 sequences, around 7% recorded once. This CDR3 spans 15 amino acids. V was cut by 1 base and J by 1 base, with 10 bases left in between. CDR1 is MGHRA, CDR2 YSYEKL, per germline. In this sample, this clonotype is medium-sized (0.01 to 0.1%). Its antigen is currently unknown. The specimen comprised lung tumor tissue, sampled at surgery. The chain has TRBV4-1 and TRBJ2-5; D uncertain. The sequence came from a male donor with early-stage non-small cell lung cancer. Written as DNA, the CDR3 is TGCGCCAGCAGCCAAGGGAAACAGCTCCAAGAGACCCAGTACTTC. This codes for CASSQGKQLQETQYF.